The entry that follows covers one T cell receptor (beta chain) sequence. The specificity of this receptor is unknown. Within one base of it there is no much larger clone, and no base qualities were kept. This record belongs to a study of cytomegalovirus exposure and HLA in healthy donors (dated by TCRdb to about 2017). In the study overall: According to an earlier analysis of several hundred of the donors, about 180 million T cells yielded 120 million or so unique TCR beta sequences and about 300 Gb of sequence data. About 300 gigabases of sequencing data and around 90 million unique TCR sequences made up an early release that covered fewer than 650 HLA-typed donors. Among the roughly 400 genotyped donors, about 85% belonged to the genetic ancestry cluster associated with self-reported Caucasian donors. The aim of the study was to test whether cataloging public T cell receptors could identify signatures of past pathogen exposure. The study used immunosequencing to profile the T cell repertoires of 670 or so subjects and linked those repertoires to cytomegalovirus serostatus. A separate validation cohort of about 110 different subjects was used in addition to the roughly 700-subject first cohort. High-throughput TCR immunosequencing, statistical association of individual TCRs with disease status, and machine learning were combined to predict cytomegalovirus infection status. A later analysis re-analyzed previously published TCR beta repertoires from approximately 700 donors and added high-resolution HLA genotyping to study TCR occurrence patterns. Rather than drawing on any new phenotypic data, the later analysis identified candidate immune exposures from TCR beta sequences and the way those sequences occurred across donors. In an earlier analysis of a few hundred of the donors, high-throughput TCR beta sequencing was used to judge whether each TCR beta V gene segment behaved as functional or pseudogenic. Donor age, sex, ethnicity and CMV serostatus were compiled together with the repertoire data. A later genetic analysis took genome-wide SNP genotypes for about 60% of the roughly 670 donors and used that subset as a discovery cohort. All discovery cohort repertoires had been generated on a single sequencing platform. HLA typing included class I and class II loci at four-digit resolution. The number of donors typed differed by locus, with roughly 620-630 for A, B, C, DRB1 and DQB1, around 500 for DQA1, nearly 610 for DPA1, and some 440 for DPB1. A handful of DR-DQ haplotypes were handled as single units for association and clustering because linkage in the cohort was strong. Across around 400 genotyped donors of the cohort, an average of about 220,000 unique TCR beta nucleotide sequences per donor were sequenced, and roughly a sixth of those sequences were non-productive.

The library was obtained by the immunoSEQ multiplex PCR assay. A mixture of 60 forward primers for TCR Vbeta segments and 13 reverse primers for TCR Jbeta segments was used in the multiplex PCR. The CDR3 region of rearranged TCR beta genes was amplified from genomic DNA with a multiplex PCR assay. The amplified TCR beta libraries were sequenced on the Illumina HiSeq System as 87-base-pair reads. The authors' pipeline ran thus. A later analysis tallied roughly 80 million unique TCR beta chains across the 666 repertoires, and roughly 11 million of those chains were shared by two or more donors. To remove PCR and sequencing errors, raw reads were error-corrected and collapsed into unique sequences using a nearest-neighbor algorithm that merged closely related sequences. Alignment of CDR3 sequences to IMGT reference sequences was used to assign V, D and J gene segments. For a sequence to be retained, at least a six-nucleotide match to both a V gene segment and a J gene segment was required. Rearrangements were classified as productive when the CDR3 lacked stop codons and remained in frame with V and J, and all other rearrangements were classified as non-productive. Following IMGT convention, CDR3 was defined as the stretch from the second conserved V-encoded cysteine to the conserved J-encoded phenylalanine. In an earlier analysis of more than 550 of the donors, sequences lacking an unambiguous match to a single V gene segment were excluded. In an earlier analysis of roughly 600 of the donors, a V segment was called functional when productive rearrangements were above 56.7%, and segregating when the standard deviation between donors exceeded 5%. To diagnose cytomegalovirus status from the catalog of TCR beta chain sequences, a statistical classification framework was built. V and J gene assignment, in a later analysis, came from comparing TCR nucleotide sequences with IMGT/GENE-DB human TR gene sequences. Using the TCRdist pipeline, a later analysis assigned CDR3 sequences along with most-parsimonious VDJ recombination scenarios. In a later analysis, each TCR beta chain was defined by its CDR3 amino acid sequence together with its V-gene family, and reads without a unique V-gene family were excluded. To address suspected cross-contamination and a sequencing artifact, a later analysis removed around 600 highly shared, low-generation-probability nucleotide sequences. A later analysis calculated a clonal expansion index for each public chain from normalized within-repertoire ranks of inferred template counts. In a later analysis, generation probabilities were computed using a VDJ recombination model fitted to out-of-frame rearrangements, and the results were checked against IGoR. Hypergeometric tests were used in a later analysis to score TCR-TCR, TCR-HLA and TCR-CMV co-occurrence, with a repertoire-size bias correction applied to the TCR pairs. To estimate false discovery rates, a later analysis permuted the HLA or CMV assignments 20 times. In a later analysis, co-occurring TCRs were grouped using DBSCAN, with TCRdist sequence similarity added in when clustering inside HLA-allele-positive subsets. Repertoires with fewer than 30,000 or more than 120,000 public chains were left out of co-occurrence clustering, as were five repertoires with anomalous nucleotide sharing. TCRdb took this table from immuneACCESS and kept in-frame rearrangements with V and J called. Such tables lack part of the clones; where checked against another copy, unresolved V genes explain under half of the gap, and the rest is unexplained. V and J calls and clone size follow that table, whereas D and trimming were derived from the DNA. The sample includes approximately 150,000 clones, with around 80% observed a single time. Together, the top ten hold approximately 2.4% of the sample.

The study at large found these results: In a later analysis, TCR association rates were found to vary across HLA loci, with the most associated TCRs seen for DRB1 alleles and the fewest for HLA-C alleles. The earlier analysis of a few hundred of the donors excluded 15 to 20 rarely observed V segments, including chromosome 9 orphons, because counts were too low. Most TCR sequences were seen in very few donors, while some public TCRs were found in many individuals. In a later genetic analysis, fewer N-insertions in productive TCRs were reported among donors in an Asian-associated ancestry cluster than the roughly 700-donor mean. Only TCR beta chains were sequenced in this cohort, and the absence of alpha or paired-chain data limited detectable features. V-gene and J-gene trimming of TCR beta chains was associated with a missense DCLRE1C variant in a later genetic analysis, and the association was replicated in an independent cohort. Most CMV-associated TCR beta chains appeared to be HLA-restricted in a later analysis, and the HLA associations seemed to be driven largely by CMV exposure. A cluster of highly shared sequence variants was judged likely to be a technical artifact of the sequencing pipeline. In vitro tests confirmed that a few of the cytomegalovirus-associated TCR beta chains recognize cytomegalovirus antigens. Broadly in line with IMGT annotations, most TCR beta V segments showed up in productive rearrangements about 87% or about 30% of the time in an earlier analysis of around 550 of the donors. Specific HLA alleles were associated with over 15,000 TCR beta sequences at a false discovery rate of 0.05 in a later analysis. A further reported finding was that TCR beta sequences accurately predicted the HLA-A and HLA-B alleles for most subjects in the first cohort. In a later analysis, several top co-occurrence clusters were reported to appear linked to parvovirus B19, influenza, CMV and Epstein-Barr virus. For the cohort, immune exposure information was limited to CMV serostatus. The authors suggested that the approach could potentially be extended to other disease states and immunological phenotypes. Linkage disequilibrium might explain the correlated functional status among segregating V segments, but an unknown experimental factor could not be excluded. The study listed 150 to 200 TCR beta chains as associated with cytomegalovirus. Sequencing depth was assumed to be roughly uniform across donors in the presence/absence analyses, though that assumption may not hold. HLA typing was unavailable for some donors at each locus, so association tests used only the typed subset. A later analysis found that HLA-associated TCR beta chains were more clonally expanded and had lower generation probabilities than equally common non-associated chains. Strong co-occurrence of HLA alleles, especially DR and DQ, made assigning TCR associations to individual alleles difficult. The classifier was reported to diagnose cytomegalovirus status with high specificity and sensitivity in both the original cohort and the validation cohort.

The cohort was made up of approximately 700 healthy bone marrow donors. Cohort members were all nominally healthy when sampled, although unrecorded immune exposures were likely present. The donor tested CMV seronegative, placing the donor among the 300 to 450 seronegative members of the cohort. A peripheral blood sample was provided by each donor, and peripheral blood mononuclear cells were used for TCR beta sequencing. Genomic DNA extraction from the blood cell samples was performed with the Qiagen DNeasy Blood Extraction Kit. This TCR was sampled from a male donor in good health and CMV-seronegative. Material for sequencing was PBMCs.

The DNA is TGTGCCAGCAGCAGCAACGTGAACACTGAAGCTTTCTTT. This gives the protein CASSSNVNTEAFF. The chain couples TRBV7-2 to TRBJ1-1; no D segment can be confidently identified. From cysteine to phenylalanine, the CDR3 is 13 amino acids long. Only CDR3 DNA is held: 39 bases, read in frame from base 1. CDR1 SGHTA and CDR2 FQGNSA are derived from the germline V gene. Cut back by 5 bases and 0 bases, the V and J ends lie 7 bases apart.